These 9 T cell receptor beta chains were all obtained from the same sample, sequenced in a study of CD8 T cells in Susac syndrome. Reverse transcription used about 0.45 to 1 ug RNA and random hexamers. TCRdb re-analysed the immunoSEQ multiplex PCR reads in MiXCR, keeping a single row per CDR3 protein. Here the sample spans 150,000 to 200,000 distinct CDR3 sequences, 92% being singletons. The sample comprised CD4+ T cells from PBMCs. The receptors stem from a human donor in good health.

This clonotype was recorded only once. This chain links TRBV30 with TRBJ2-4; perhaps TRBD1 as D (5 bases). This CDR3 spans 14 amino acids. Trimming left V 1 base short and J 7 bases short, with 14 bases between. CDR1 is GTSNPN and CDR2 is SVGIG in the germline V gene (reference sequence). The chain's CDR3 is CAWSGSGATNIQYF. The CDR3 nucleotides read TGTGCCTGGAGTGGTTCTGGGGCGACCAACATTCAGTACTTC. Full variable domain (outside the CDR3, taken from reference TRBV30 and TRBJ2-4): SQTIHQWPATLVQPVGSPLSLECTVEGTSNPNLYWYRQAAGRGLQLLFYSVGIGQISSEVPQNLSASRPQDRQFILSSKKLLLSDSGFYLCAWSGSGATNIQYFGAGTRLSVL.

This chain connects TRBV3-1 to TRBJ2-2, with 8 bases fitting TRBD2. The CDR3 is 17 amino acids. Per the germline V gene, CDR1 is LGHDT and CDR2 is YNNKEL (reference sequence). V was pared by 1 base and J by 3 bases, with 7 bases of the junction left unmatched. In DNA form, the CDR3 reads TGTGCCAGCAGCCAAGCCCCCCTAGCGGGCTACACCGGGGAGCTGTTTTTT. It translates to CASSQAPLAGYTGELFF.

The chain employs TRBV20-1 and TRBJ2-7, with a weak D call TRBD1 (5 bases). From germline, CDR1 is DFQATT and CDR2 SNEGSKA (reference sequence). The CDR3 totals 14 residues. V shed 3 bases and J shed 4 bases, with 16 bases lying between them. CDR3 residues: CSASRDRRSYEQYF. The CDR3 DNA reads TGCAGTGCTAGCCGAGACAGACGCTCGTACGAGCAGTACTTC.

The rearrangement joins TRBV5-1 to TRBJ2-7, with 8 bases that match TRBD1. This CDR3 contains 15 residues. CDR1 and CDR2 from the germline V gene are SGHRS and YFSETQ. Trimming took 1 base from V and 6 from J; bases not matched to a gene: 9. The CDR3 spells CASSLWRQGLGEQYF. The CDR3 DNA is TGCGCCAGCAGCTTGTGGAGACAGGGGTTGGGCGAGCAGTACTTC.

The chain carries TRBV3-1 and TRBJ2-7, with no clear D. CDR3 length equals 14 residues. Deletions cut 1 base from V and 5 bases from J, with 12 bases between. The germline V gene has CDR1 LGHDT and CDR2 YNNKEL (reference sequence). The chain's CDR3 is CASSQGGLRHEQYF. The CDR3 DNA reads TGTGCCAGCAGCCAAGGGGGTTTGCGCCACGAGCAGTACTTC.

The J gene is TRBJ2-7, the V gene TRBV7-2; D may correspond to TRBD1 or TRBD2 (5 bases each). This CDR3 has 15 amino acids. Germline assignment: CDR1 SGHTA and CDR2 FQGNSA. Trimming removed 5 bases at V and 3 bases at J, with 17 bases between. Here the CDR3 DNA reads TGTGCCAGCAGCCGGGGAGAAGGGGTCTTCTACGAGCAGTACTTC. Its translation is CASSRGEGVFYEQYF.

V and J are TRBV3-1 and TRBJ1-4; TRBD1 is a possible D gene (6 bases). The germline CDR1 and CDR2 sequences are LGHDT and YNNKEL (reference sequence). Trimming cost V 4 bases and J 7 bases, with 16 bases left between them. This CDR3 comprises 15 residues. The DNA for the CDR3 is TGTGCCAGCAGCCCTGGACAGCTTCGGGGTGAAAAACTGTTTTTT. This codes for CASSPGQLRGEKLFF.

The V and J genes are TRBV5-1 and TRBJ2-3; D possibly corresponds to TRBD1 (6 bases). This CDR3 has 14 amino acids. Per the germline V gene, CDR1 is SGHRS and CDR2 is YFSETQ. Trimming stripped 4 bases from V and 4 bases from J, with 13 bases between. The CDR3 coding sequence is TGCGCCAGCAGCCCCGACAGGCCCCCAGATACGCAGTATTTT. This codes for CASSPDRPPDTQYF.

This clonotype was found once. This sequence joins TRBV5-1 and TRBJ2-1; TRBD2 aligns across 7 bases. V lost 1 base and J lost 6; bases outside the gene matches: 4. The germline CDR1 and CDR2 sequences are SGHRS and YFSETQ. The CDR3 is 14 residues long. CDR3 sequence: CASSLRGLPNEQFF. The DNA of the CDR3 is TGCGCCAGCAGCTTGAGGGGACTACCCAATGAGCAGTTCTTC. Combining the CDR3 with reference TRBV5-1 and TRBJ2-1 gives the whole variable domain KAGVTQTPRYLIKTRGQQVTLSCSPISGHRSVSWYQQTPGQGLQFLFEYFSETQRNKGNFPGRFSGRQFSNSRSEMNVSTLELGDSALYLCASSLRGLPNEQFFGPGTRLTVL.